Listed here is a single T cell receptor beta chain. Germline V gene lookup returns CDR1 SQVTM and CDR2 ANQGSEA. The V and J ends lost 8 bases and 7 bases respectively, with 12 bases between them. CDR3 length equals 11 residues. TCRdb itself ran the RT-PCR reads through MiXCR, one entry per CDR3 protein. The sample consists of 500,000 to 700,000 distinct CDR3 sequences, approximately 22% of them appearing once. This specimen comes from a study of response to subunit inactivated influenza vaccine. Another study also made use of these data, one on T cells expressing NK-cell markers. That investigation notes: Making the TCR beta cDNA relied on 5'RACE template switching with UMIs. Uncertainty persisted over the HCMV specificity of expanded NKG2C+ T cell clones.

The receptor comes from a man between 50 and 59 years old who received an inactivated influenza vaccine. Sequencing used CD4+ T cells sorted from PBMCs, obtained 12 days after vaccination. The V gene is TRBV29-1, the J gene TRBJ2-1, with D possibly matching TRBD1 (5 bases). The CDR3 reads CSHQGWNEQFF. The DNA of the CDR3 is TGCAGCCACCAGGGTTGGAATGAGCAGTTCTTC.